The rows below give T cell receptor beta chains drawn from one sample of a study of blood T cell repertoires in COVID-19. The method was immunoSEQ multiplex PCR; TCRdb's version includes in-frame clones alone and lacks a portion of them. Among approximately 58,000 clones, 81% were seen once, and the ten largest hold about 30%. Material for sequencing was peripheral blood. All receptors derive from a man aged 55 to 69 with COVID-19, enrolled during active disease. The CDR3 runs from the conserved cysteine through the conserved F or W. D genes are given only for firm matches.

TRBJ2-1	TRBD1	TRBV11-3	14	CASSEGQEYNEQFF	TGTGCCAGCAGCGAGGGACAGGAATACAATGAGCAGTTCTTC
TRBJ1-2	-	TRBV9	14	CASSARDTHYGYTF	TGTGCCAGCAGCGCCCGGGACACGCACTATGGCTACACCTTC
TRBJ1-1	-	TRBV6-5	15	CASSPTSSQNTEAFF	TGTGCCAGCAGTCCGACAAGCTCACAGAACACTGAAGCTTTCTTT
TRBJ1-6	-	TRBV6-5	15	CASSPQGTSYSPLHF	TGTGCCAGCAGTCCCCAAGGGACATCCTATTCACCCCTCCACTTT
TRBJ2-7	TRBD1	TRBV20-1	13	CSASGGQVYEQYF	TGCAGTGCTAGTGGGGGACAGGTATACGAGCAGTACTTC
TRBJ1-6	-	TRBV18	15	CASSQGSPGSSPLHF	TGTGCCAGCTCACAAGGGAGCCCAGGAAGTTCACCCCTCCACTTT
TRBJ1-2	-	TRBV5-4	13	CASNYWRGPGYTF	TGTGCCAGCAACTATTGGAGAGGGCCCGGCTACACCTTC
TRBJ1-4	-	TRBV29-1	13	CSVTQGFDEKLFF	TGCAGCGTCACACAGGGTTTTGATGAAAAACTGTTTTTT
TRBJ2-7	TRBD1	TRBV24-1	22	CATSDSIISGTGHRLGTYEQYF	TGTGCCACCAGTGATTCGATAATCTCCGGGACAGGGCACAGGTTGGGGACCTACGAGCAGTACTTC
TRBJ2-1	-	TRBV7-3	13	CASSPGRDGEQFF	TGTGCCAGCAGCCCAGGGCGAGATGGTGAGCAGTTCTTC
TRBJ2-1	-	TRBV7-9	18	CASSLMSLGLHSYNEQFF	TGTGCCAGCAGCTTAATGTCCCTGGGACTCCACTCCTACAATGAGCAGTTCTTC
TRBJ2-7	-	TRBV5-1	13	CASSGRGFSEQYF	TGCGCCAGCAGTGGGAGGGGGTTTAGCGAGCAGTACTTC